Listed here are 25 T cell receptor beta chains from one sample, sequenced in a study of blood T cell repertoires in COVID-19 (dated by TCRdb to 2018 to 2020). Library prep was done by the immunoSEQ multiplex PCR assay. TCRdb obtained this table from immuneACCESS and retained in-frame rearrangements with V and J assigned. These tables miss some clones; where compared with another copy, unresolved V genes account for less than half of the shortfall, and the remainder is unexplained. For this sample the table gives about 26,000 clones, of which approximately 82% were detected only once. The top ten hold approximately 32% of the sample. Input material: peripheral blood. Receptor source: a human donor in a cohort sampled during active COVID-19.

The genes are TRBV28 and TRBJ2-1, with TRBD1 matching over 8 bases. Germline CDR1 reads MDHEN; CDR2 reads SYDVKM. Trimming removed 5 bases from V and 9 bases from J; junction bases left unmatched: 9. The CDR3 is 14 amino acids. DNA of the CDR3: TGTGCCAGCAGTGGCCCAGGGGGCTTCCTTGAGCAGTTCTTC. As protein: CASSGPGGFLEQFF.

This clone counts as medium-sized (0.01 to 0.1%). The chain links TRBV5-1 to TRBJ2-4; the D gene is possibly TRBD2 (6 bases). Trimming pared 1 base from V and 8 bases from J, leaving 16 bases between. The germline gives CDR1 SGHRS, CDR2 YFSETQ. The CDR3 loop spans 15 amino acids. DNA of the CDR3: TGCGCCAGCAGCTTGAATTACGGCAGGAGGGACATTCAGTACTTC. Its translation is CASSLNYGRRDIQYF.

The V call is TRBV3-1 (or the pseudogene TRBV3-2), the J call TRBJ2-1; TRBD1 is a possible D gene (5 bases). The CDR3 runs to 14 residues. The germline V gene encodes CDR1 LGHDT and CDR2 YNNKEL (reference sequence). V dropped 1 base and J dropped 7 bases, with 11 bases sitting between them. The CDR3 spells CASSQAKGLNEQFF. CDR3 bases: TGTGCCAGCAGCCAAGCGAAGGGGCTGAATGAGCAGTTCTTC.

The chain recombines TRBV6-2 or TRBV6-3 with TRBJ2-1; 7 bases fit TRBD2. This CDR3 has 20 amino acids. CDR1 is MNHEY, CDR2 SVGEGT, per germline. The V gene end was trimmed by 0 bases and the J gene end by 3 bases; junction bases not matched to a gene: 17. The CDR3 here is CASSYSSGSGSGENYNEQFF. CDR3 in DNA: TGTGCCAGCAGTTACTCGAGCGGTTCCGGCAGCGGGGAGAACTACAATGAGCAGTTCTTC.

This clone was observed once. This sequence joins TRBV7-2 and TRBJ1-5; D might be TRBD1 (6 bases). The CDR3 loop spans 14 amino acids. Germline-derived CDR1 and CDR2 are SGHTA and FQGNSA. Trimming removed 5 bases from V and 6 bases from J, with 14 bases in between. CDR3 sequence: CASSLGGAVQPQHF. The CDR3, as DNA: TGTGCCAGCAGCCTCGGGGGGGCAGTTCAGCCCCAGCATTTT.

The rearrangement joins TRBV7-2 to TRBJ1-2; 7 bases match TRBD1. The CDR3 is made up of 14 amino acids. From germline, CDR1 is SGHTA and CDR2 FQGNSA. V lost 5 bases to trimming and J lost 4 bases; unmatched junction nucleotides: 7. The CDR3 spells CASSPTTGPYGYTF. The CDR3 region has the DNA TGTGCCAGCAGCCCCACGACAGGGCCCTATGGCTACACCTTC. Drawing the rest from reference TRBV7-2 and TRBJ1-2, the complete variable domain is GAGVSQSPSNKVTEKGKDVELRCDPISGHTALYWYRQSLGQGLEFLIYFQGNSAPDKSGLPSDRFSAERTGGSVSTLTIQRTQQEDSAVYLCASSPTTGPYGYTFGSGTRLTVV.

This chain uses TRBV9 with TRBJ2-7, with 8 bases aligning to TRBD1. The CDR3 is 13 residues long. V gave up 7 bases and J gave up 3 bases; unmatched junction bases: 6. Germline lookup yields CDR1 SGDLS and CDR2 YYNGEE. The CDR3 DNA reads TGTGCCAGCGGCCCAGGACAGGGCTACGAGCAGTACTTC. Its protein product is CASGPGQGYEQYF.

The chain combines TRBV18 with TRBJ2-1; TRBD2 matches at 8 bases. With 0 bases clipped from V and 3 bases from J, the junction kept 4 bases outside the gene matches. The CDR3 has 16 residues. CDR1 and CDR2 (germline): KGHSH, LQKENI. CDR3 residues: CASSPPSGGSYNEQFF. CDR3 sequence (DNA): TGTGCCAGCTCACCACCGTCGGGGGGGAGCTACAATGAGCAGTTCTTC.

The V and J genes are TRBV11-2 and TRBJ2-5; possible D gene TRBD2, 5 bases. This CDR3 is 14 amino acids long. V lost 6 bases and J lost 5, with 16 bases in between. In germline, CDR1 is SGHAT, CDR2 FQNNGV. The CDR3 DNA reads as TGTGCCAGCAGGGGAGCGGTATGGACCGAGACCCAGTACTTC. This gives the protein CASRGAVWTETQYF.

The chain is built from TRBV19 and TRBJ2-2, with 10 bases aligning to TRBD2. The CDR3 is made up of 18 amino acids. CDR1 is LNHDA, CDR2 SQIVND, per germline (reference sequence). J gave up 4 bases and V 1 base, and 9 bases lay outside the gene matches. In nucleotides, the CDR3 is TGTGCCAGTAGTATAGCTTCCAGCGGGAGGGCCCGCACCGGGGAGCTGTTTTTT. Translated: CASSIASSGRARTGELFF.

This clone showed up just a few times. The rearrangement uses TRBV6-2 or TRBV6-3 and TRBJ2-7; D is unresolved. Germline V CDR1 and CDR2: MNHEY, SVGEGT. The germline V and J ends were trimmed by 4 bases and 1 base, with 5 bases remaining between them. CDR3 length: 12 amino acids. The CDR3 nucleotides read TGTGCCAGCAGTTTTTATTCCTACGAGCAGTACTTC. Residues: CASSFYSYEQYF.

This sequence joins TRBV27 and TRBJ2-1, with 16 bases aligning to TRBD2. The CDR3 runs to 16 residues. V dropped 8 bases and J dropped 6; count of bases not matched to a gene: 7. Germline V gene data show CDR1 as MNHEY and CDR2 as SMNVEV (reference sequence). CDR3 DNA sequence: TGTGCCAGCGGGACTAGCGGGGGGGTCTCCCTCAATGAGCAGTTCTTC. Translated, it gives CASGTSGGVSLNEQFF.

This chain joins TRBV19 and TRBJ2-2; D remains ambiguous. Germline assignment: CDR1 LNHDA and CDR2 SQIVND (reference sequence). V was cut by 2 bases and J by 1 base, with 5 bases left in between. The CDR3 spans 14 residues. The CDR3 sequence: CASSINRNTGELFF. CDR3 DNA: TGTGCCAGTAGTATAAACAGGAACACCGGGGAGCTGTTTTTT. The whole variable domain, remainder taken from reference TRBV19 and TRBJ2-2, is DGGITQSPKYLFRKEGQNVTLSCEQNLNHDAMYWYRQDPGQGLRLIYYSQIVNDFQKGDIAEGYSVSREKKESFPLTVTSAQKNPTAFYLCASSINRNTGELFFGEGSRLTVL.

The chain links TRBV27 to TRBJ1-1, with 9 bases lining up with TRBD1. V was clipped by 5 bases and J by 6 bases; unmatched bases: 7. Germline-derived CDR1 and CDR2 are MNHEY and SMNVEV (reference sequence). The CDR3 runs to 14 residues. DNA for the CDR3: TGTGCCAGCAGTCTCGGACAGGGGCCCTCTGAAGCTTTCTTT. Translated: CASSLGQGPSEAFF.

J is TRBJ1-6 and V is TRBV18; D gene uncertain. Trimming cost V 1 base and J 0 bases, with 7 bases left between them. Germline values: CDR1 KGHSH, CDR2 LQKENI. The CDR3 sequence is 16 residues long. The CDR3 spells CASSPRESSYNSPLHF. The CDR3 DNA sequence: TGTGCCAGCTCACCACGCGAGAGCTCCTATAATTCACCCCTCCACTTT.

The V call is TRBV7-9, the J call TRBJ2-1, with 7 bases matching TRBD2. The CDR3 is made up of 16 amino acids. V was clipped by 5 bases and J by 4 bases; unmatched bases: 11. CDR1 is SEHNR, CDR2 FQNEAQ, per germline (reference sequence). This CDR3 is CASSTWEGSPYNEQFF. The DNA for the CDR3 is TGTGCCAGCAGCACATGGGAGGGCAGCCCTTACAATGAGCAGTTCTTC. Based on the CDR3 plus reference TRBV7-9 and TRBJ2-1, the full variable domain is DTGVSQNPRHKITKRGQNVTFRCDPISEHNRLYWYRQTLGQGPEFLTYFQNEAQLEKSRLLSDRFSAERPKGSFSTLEIQRTEQGDSAMYLCASSTWEGSPYNEQFFGPGTRLTVL.

The chain employs TRBV24-1 and TRBJ2-1; 9 nucleotides agree with TRBD1. The CDR3 is made up of 13 amino acids. CDR1 and CDR2 from the germline V gene are KGHDR and SFDVKD. Trimming took 12 bases from V and 4 from J; bases not matched to a gene: 6. CDR3 bases: TGTGCCGCCGGGACAGGGTCGTACAATGAGCAGTTCTTC. It codes for CAAGTGSYNEQFF.

The J gene is TRBJ1-5, the V gene TRBV5-1; 11 positions agree with TRBD1. This CDR3 has 16 residues. Unmatched junction bases numbered 4, after V lost 2 bases and J lost 3 bases. Germline V gene lookup returns CDR1 SGHRS and CDR2 YFSETQ. The CDR3 DNA is TGCGCCAGCAGCTTAGGGACAGGGGGAATCAATCAGCCCCAGCATTTT. This sequence encodes CASSLGTGGINQPQHF.

This rearrangement joins TRBV7-3 to TRBJ2-6; 9 bases match TRBD1. This CDR3 region has 18 residues. Germline CDR1 SGHTA, CDR2 FQGTGA. Trimming took 4 bases from V and 1 from J; bases not matched to a gene: 8. The CDR3 is CASSSPGTGTSGANVLTF. For the CDR3, the DNA is TGTGCCAGCAGCTCTCCCGGGACAGGGACGTCTGGGGCCAACGTCCTGACTTTC.

The CDR3 bases are TGTGCCAGTAGATCGTACAGCTACGAGCAGTACTTC. This codes for CASRSYSYEQYF. V is TRBV19 and J is TRBJ2-7; D not resolved. The V gene's germline CDR1 is LNHDA and CDR2 SQIVND (reference sequence). Trimming shortened V by 6 bases and J by 3 bases, and 9 bases separated the two germline ends. The CDR3 runs 12 residues.

V and J are TRBV3-1 (or the pseudogene TRBV3-2) and TRBJ1-4; no firm D call. The CDR3 has 15 residues. Germline lookup yields CDR1 LGHDT and CDR2 YNNKEL (reference sequence). V was trimmed by 4 bases and J by 0 bases, leaving 9 bases between them. CDR3 in DNA: TGTGCCAGCAGCCGGCGCGGGGCAACTAATGAAAAACTGTTTTTT. Its translation: CASSRRGATNEKLFF.

The rearrangement uses TRBV18 and TRBJ2-5; tentative D call: TRBD1 (6 bases). The V and J ends lost 0 bases and 4 bases respectively, with 15 bases between them. Germline V CDR1 and CDR2: KGHSH, LQKENI. CDR3 length: 16 amino acids. The CDR3 sequence is CASSPPLSGDIETQYF. The CDR3 bases are TGTGCCAGCTCACCACCTCTATCAGGGGACATAGAGACCCAGTACTTC.

This clone was recorded once. This chain links TRBV5-6 with TRBJ2-7, with 8 bases aligning to TRBD1. CDR1 is SGHDT and CDR2 is YYEEEE in the germline V gene. The CDR3 covers 17 residues. The V and J ends lost 2 bases and 2 bases, in that order; junction bases with no gene match: 12. CDR3 bases: TGTGCCAGCAGCTTAGGACAGGGTAGGTTGGGGCCCTACGAGCAGTACTTC. Protein product: CASSLGQGRLGPYEQYF.

This clone showed up just a few times. The CDR3 is CASSLGGVGNTIYF. The CDR3 DNA follows: TGTGCCAGCAGCTTGGGAGGGGTCGGAAACACCATATATTTT. The chain uses TRBV7-9 and TRBJ1-3; D possibly corresponds to TRBD1 (5 bases). From germline, CDR1 is SEHNR and CDR2 FQNEAQ (reference sequence). The CDR3 is 14 amino acids. The germline V and J ends were trimmed by 3 bases and 4 bases, with 10 bases remaining between them.

The genes are TRBV7-2 and TRBJ2-7; a weak D match, TRBD1 (6 bases). V was shortened by 5 bases and J by 6 bases, with 20 bases between the two germline ends. CDR1 and CDR2 from the germline V gene are SGHTA and FQGNSA. CDR3 length: 15 residues. The DNA for the CDR3 is TGTGCCAGCAGCGGATGGGACACAGCAAGTTTCGAGCAGTACTTC. Encoded protein: CASSGWDTASFEQYF.